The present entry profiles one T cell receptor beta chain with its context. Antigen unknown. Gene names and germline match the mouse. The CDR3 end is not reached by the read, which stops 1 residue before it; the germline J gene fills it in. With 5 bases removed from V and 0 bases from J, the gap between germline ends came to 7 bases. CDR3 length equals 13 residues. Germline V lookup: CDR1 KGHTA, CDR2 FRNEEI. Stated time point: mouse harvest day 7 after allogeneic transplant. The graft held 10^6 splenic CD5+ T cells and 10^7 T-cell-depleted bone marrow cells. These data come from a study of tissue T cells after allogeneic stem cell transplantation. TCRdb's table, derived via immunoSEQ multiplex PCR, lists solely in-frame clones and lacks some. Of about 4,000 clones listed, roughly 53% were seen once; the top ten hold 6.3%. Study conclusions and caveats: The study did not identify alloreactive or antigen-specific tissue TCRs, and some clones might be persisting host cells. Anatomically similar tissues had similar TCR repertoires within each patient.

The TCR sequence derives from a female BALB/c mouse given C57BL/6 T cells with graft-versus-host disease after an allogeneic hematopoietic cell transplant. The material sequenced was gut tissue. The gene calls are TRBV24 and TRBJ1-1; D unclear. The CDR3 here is CASSYNANTEVFF. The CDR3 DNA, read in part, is TGTGCCAGCAGTTATAATGCAAACACAGAAGTCTTC.